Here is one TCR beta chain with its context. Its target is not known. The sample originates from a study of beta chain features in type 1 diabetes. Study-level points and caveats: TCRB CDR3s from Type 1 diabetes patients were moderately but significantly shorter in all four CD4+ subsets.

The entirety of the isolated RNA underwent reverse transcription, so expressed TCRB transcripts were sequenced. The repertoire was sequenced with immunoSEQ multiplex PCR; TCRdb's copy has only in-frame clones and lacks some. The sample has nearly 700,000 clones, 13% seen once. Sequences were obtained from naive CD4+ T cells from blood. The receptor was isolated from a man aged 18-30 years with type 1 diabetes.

The CDR3 bases are TGTGCCAGTAGTATTGATAGGGAATCTGGGGCCAACGTCCTGACTTTC. This translates into CASSIDRESGANVLTF. The rearrangement links TRBV19 to TRBJ2-6, with D unresolved. V lost 3 bases and J 1 base, leaving 10 bases between the germline ends. This CDR3 contains 16 residues. Germline V gene lookup returns CDR1 LNHDA and CDR2 SQIVND (reference sequence).